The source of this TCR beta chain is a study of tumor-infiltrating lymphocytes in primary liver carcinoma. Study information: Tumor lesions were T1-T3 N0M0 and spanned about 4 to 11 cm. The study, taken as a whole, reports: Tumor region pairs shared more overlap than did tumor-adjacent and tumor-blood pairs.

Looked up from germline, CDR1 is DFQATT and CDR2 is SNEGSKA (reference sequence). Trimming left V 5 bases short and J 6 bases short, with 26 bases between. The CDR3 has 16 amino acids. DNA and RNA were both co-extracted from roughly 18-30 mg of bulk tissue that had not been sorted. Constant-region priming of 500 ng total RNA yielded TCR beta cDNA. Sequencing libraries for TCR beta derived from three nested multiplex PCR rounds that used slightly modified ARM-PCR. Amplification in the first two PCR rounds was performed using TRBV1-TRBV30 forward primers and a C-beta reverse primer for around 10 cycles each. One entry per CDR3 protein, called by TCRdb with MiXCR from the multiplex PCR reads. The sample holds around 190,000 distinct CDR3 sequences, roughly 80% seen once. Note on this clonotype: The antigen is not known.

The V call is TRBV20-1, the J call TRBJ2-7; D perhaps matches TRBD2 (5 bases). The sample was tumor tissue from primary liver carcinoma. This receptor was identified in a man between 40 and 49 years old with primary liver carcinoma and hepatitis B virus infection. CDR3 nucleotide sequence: TGCAGTGCTTTCACCCATGGACGGGGAGCCACCGGCGAGCAGTACTTC. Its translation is CSAFTHGRGATGEQYF.